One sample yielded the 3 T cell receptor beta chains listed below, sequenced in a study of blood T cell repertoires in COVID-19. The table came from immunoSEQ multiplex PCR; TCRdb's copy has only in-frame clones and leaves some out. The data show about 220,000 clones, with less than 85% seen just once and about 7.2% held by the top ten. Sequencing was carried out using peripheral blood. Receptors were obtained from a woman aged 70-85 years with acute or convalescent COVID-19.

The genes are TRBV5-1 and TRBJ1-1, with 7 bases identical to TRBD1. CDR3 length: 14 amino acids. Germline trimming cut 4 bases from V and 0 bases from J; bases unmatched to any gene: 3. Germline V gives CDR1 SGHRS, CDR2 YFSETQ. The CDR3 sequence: CASSTDRMNTEAFF. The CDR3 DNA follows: TGCGCCAGCAGCACGGACAGGATGAACACTGAAGCTTTCTTT.

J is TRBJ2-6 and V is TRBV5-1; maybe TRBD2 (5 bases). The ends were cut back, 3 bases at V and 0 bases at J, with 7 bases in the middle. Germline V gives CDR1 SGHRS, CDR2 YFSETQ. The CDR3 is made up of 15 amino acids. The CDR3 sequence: CASSSGSSGANVLTF. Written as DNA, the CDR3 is TGCGCCAGCAGCTCGGGAAGCTCTGGGGCCAACGTCCTGACTTTC.

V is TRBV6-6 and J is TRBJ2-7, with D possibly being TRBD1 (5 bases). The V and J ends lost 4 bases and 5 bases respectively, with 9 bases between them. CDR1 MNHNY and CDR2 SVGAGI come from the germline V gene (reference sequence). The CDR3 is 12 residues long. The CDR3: CASSSRVHEQYV. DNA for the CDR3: TGTGCCAGCAGTTCCAGGGTCCACGAGCAGTACGTC.